The next 26 T cell receptor beta chains were all read from a single sample in a study of T cell responses to AZD1222 COVID-19 vaccine. Sequencing was performed with immunoSEQ multiplex PCR; in TCRdb, only in-frame clones are kept and a portion is missing. This table holds 110,000 to 150,000 clones, about 91% found once. The sequencing here drew on peripheral blood, taken on day 0 of AZD1222 vaccination. The receptors shown here come from an adult in good health.

The chain couples TRBV30 to TRBJ1-1; a weak D match, TRBD1 (5 bases). Trimming stripped 5 bases from V and 4 bases from J, with 8 bases between. CDR1 is GTSNPN and CDR2 is SVGIG in the germline V gene (reference sequence). The CDR3 runs to 11 residues. The CDR3 sequence is CAWHQGTEAFF. The DNA for the CDR3 is TGTGCCTGGCATCAGGGCACTGAAGCTTTCTTT. Drawing the rest from reference TRBV30 and TRBJ1-1, the complete variable domain is SQTIHQWPATLVQPVGSPLSLECTVEGTSNPNLYWYRQAAGRGLQLLFYSVGIGQISSEVPQNLSASRPQDRQFILSSKKLLLSDSGFYLCAWHQGTEAFFGQGTRLTVV.

The gene calls are TRBV2 and TRBJ1-5, with D unclear. CDR3 length: 14 residues. Trimming left V 8 bases short and J 4 bases short, with 15 bases between. Looked up from germline, CDR1 is SNHLY and CDR2 is FYNNEI. CDR3 DNA sequence: TGTGCCAGCGGCGGTCTATATTCGAATCAGCCCCAGCATTTT. Translated, it gives CASGGLYSNQPQHF. Variable domain in full (rest from reference TRBV2 and TRBJ1-5): EPEVTQTPSHQVTQMGQEVILRCVPISNHLYFYWYRQILGQKVEFLVSFYNNEISEKSEIFDDQFSVERPDGSNFTLKIRSTKLEDSAMYFCASGGLYSNQPQHFGDGTRLSIL.

The V gene is TRBV7-9, the J gene TRBJ2-7, with D tentatively TRBD2 (5 bases). V was pared by 4 bases and J by 4 bases, with 11 bases between. The CDR3 is made up of 13 amino acids. The germline V gene encodes CDR1 SEHNR and CDR2 FQNEAQ (reference sequence). CDR3: CASSSGETYEQYF. The CDR3 DNA is TGTGCCAGCAGCTCCGGGGAAACTTACGAGCAGTACTTC.

This chain joins TRBV6-1 and TRBJ1-3; D is unresolved. CDR1 and CDR2 from the germline V gene are MNHNS and SASEGT. This CDR3 region has 15 residues. The V end was cut by 2 bases, the J end by 0 bases, with 8 bases between. CDR3 sequence: CASSENRFSGNTIYF. CDR3 DNA sequence: TGTGCCAGCAGTGAAAACCGATTCTCTGGAAACACCATATATTTT.

The genes are TRBV5-4 and TRBJ1-4; TRBD1 might be the D (5 bases). V was clipped by 1 base and J by 4 bases, with 11 bases between them. Per the germline V gene, CDR1 is SGHNT and CDR2 is YYREEE (reference sequence). This CDR3 is built from 15 residues. CDR3 protein: CASSLRGRINEKLFF. CDR3 in DNA: TGTGCCAGCAGCTTGCGGGGCAGGATTAATGAAAAACTGTTTTTT.

J is TRBJ2-1 and V is TRBV7-8; D gene unclear. V lost 3 bases and J lost 9, with 9 bases in between. This CDR3 is 12 amino acids long. CDR1 SGHVS and CDR2 FQNEAQ come from the germline V gene. In nucleotides, the CDR3 is TGTGCCAGCAGCTTGTCCGTCGGTGAGCAGTTCTTC. Its protein is CASSLSVGEQFF.

The genes are TRBV5-1 and TRBJ2-2; D call uncertain. This CDR3 has 14 residues. The germline CDR1 and CDR2 sequences are SGHRS and YFSETQ. V shed 2 bases and J shed 6 bases, with 11 bases lying between them. The CDR3 sequence: CASSFWQHAGELFF. DNA for the CDR3: TGCGCCAGCAGCTTCTGGCAGCATGCCGGGGAGCTGTTTTTT.

A single count supports this clone. The chain recombines TRBV11-2 with TRBJ2-7; 8 bases are a match to TRBD1. CDR3 length: 12 amino acids. CDR1 SGHAT and CDR2 FQNNGV come from the germline V gene. With 5 bases clipped from V and 4 bases from J, the junction kept 1 base outside the gene matches. The CDR3 loop reads CASSRQGYEQYF. The DNA for the CDR3 is TGTGCCAGCAGCCGACAGGGGTACGAGCAGTACTTC.

The chain employs TRBV5-6 and TRBJ1-1; D perhaps matches TRBD1 (5 bases). Trimming took off 4 bases at V and 6 bases at J, with 16 bases between the two ends. The CDR3 has 14 residues. Germline V gives CDR1 SGHDT, CDR2 YYEEEE. CDR3: CASSRRPGDAEAFF. CDR3 sequence (DNA): TGTGCCAGCAGCCGCCGTCCCGGGGACGCTGAAGCTTTCTTT.

This rearrangement joins TRBV19 to TRBJ2-5; perhaps TRBD2 as D (5 bases). V lost 3 bases, J lost 7 bases, and 15 bases lay in between. The germline V gene has CDR1 LNHDA and CDR2 SQIVND (reference sequence). CDR3 length: 14 amino acids. In DNA, the CDR3 is TGTGCCAGTAGTATTCTAGTCCTCGCGGGGACCCAGTACTTC. Amino acids: CASSILVLAGTQYF.

About this clone itself: Other DNA sequences from this sample encode an identical CDR3 as well. J is TRBJ2-6 and V is TRBV19; D is uncertain. Germline assignment: CDR1 LNHDA and CDR2 SQIVND (reference sequence). This CDR3 has 13 amino acids. With 4 bases removed from V and 1 base from J, the gap between germline ends came to 2 bases. The CDR3 reads CASSSSGANVLTF. CDR3 bases: TGTGCCAGTAGTAGTTCTGGGGCCAACGTCCTGACTTTC. Supplemented by reference TRBV19 and TRBJ2-6, the full variable domain reads DGGITQSPKYLFRKEGQNVTLSCEQNLNHDAMYWYRQDPGQGLRLIYYSQIVNDFQKGDIAEGYSVSREKKESFPLTVTSAQKNPTAFYLCASSSSGANVLTFGAGSRLTVL.

The chain uses TRBV7-2 and TRBJ1-3; D gene ambiguous. The length of the CDR3 is 13 residues. Trimming cost V 3 bases and J 4 bases, with 7 bases left between them. Germline CDR1 reads SGHTA; CDR2 reads FQGNSA. The CDR3 DNA sequence: TGTGCCAGCAGCTTGGACTTCGGAAACACCATATATTTT. This gives the protein CASSLDFGNTIYF.

The gene calls are TRBV5-1 and TRBJ2-7, with 8 positions matching TRBD1. With V trimmed by 4 bases and J by 2 bases, 2 bases remained unmatched. The CDR3 runs 13 residues. Per the germline V gene, CDR1 is SGHRS and CDR2 is YFSETQ. The CDR3 loop reads CASSDRGTYEQYF. For the CDR3, the DNA is TGCGCCAGCAGCGACAGGGGTACCTACGAGCAGTACTTC.

V is TRBV11-2 and J is TRBJ2-3; TRBD2 agrees at 9 bases. CDR3 length: 16 residues. V lost 5 bases and J lost 5; bases outside the gene matches: 11. The germline gives CDR1 SGHAT, CDR2 FQNNGV. This chain's CDR3 is CASSPRSSGVRDTQYF. As DNA, the CDR3 is TGTGCCAGCAGCCCAAGATCTAGCGGGGTTAGAGATACGCAGTATTTT.

This rearrangement joins TRBV10-3 to TRBJ2-7; tentatively, D is TRBD1 (6 bases). Germline-derived CDR1 and CDR2 are ENHRY and SYGVKD. Trimming shortened V by 0 bases and J by 6 bases, and 18 bases separated the two germline ends. The CDR3 loop spans 16 amino acids. CDR3 amino acids: CAISESMSTGIGEQYF. The CDR3, as DNA: TGTGCCATCAGTGAGTCGATGAGTACAGGGATTGGCGAGCAGTACTTC.

The chain combines TRBV10-1 with TRBJ1-5; D unclear. Germline CDR1 WNHNN, CDR2 SYGVQD (reference sequence). This CDR3 spans 16 amino acids. The V end lost 5 bases, the J end lost 6 bases, and 20 bases lay between the germline ends. CDR3 DNA sequence: TGCGCCAGCAGTTGTGGTTTGGGATCGGCGTGTCAGCCCCAGCATTTT. Residues: CASSCGLGSACQPQHF.

DNA for the CDR3: TGTGCCAGCTCCCCCCGGGACATCCTTTCTTTCTACACCTTC. Residues: CASSPRDILSFYTF. The rearrangement links TRBV18 to TRBJ1-2; TRBD1 is a possible D gene (6 bases). The V gene lost 6 bases and the J gene lost 10 bases, with 21 bases spanning the gap. The germline gives CDR1 KGHSH, CDR2 LQKENI. The CDR3 is 14 residues long.

The chain couples TRBV6-5 to TRBJ1-1, with a weak D call TRBD1 (6 bases). Germline V gives CDR1 MNHEY, CDR2 SVGAGI. With 6 bases removed from V and 3 bases from J, the gap between germline ends came to 17 bases. The CDR3 is 15 residues long. In DNA form, the CDR3 reads TGTGCCAGCAGCCGAGAAGGGGGGTGGGACACTGAAGCTTTCTTT. Protein product: CASSREGGWDTEAFF.

The J gene is TRBJ1-5, the V gene TRBV19, with D unresolved. CDR3 length equals 13 residues. Germline CDR1 and CDR2: LNHDA and SQIVND (reference sequence). V lost 3 bases and J lost 5, with 8 bases in between. The CDR3: CASSIRLYQPQHF. The CDR3 bases are TGTGCCAGTAGTATCAGGCTTTATCAGCCCCAGCATTTT.

This clone was detected only once. The chain recombines TRBV4-1 with TRBJ1-2; 7 nucleotides match TRBD1. The CDR3 has 13 residues. Unmatched junction bases numbered 6, after V lost 6 bases and J lost 5 bases. The germline V gene has CDR1 MGHRA and CDR2 YSYEKL. CDR3 DNA sequence: TGCGCCAGCAGTCCCGGGACAGAATATGGCTACACCTTC. As protein: CASSPGTEYGYTF.

The CDR3 DNA reads as TGCGCCAGCAGCTTGGAGCCCAGGACTCCTTATAGCAATCAGCCCCAGCATTTT. It translates to CASSLEPRTPYSNQPQHF. The chain has TRBV5-1 and TRBJ1-5; D is undetermined. The V gene lost 0 bases and the J gene lost 0 bases, with 16 bases spanning the gap. This CDR3 region has 18 residues. The germline CDR1 and CDR2 sequences are SGHRS and YFSETQ.

The V gene is TRBV5-5, the J gene TRBJ1-5; D call uncertain. Trimming cost V 2 bases and J 4 bases, with 13 bases left between them. The CDR3 totals 15 residues. Per germline, CDR1 SGHKS and CDR2 YYEKEE (reference sequence). CDR3 DNA: TGTGCCAGCAGCTTAGTGGGAGCAGAGAATCAGCCCCAGCATTTT. This sequence encodes CASSLVGAENQPQHF.

The chain employs TRBV2 and TRBJ1-1; 7 positions agree with TRBD1. The CDR3 totals 16 residues. Germline lookup yields CDR1 SNHLY and CDR2 FYNNEI. Germline trimming cut 5 bases from V and 1 base from J; bases unmatched to any gene: 10. As DNA, the CDR3 is TGTGCCAGCAGTAAAAGCCCTACAGGGGAGAACACTGAAGCTTTCTTT. This translates into CASSKSPTGENTEAFF.

J is TRBJ2-5 and V is TRBV4-1; 13 bases align to TRBD2. The V gene end was trimmed by 4 bases and the J gene end by 4 bases; junction bases not matched to a gene: 6. From germline, CDR1 is MGHRA and CDR2 YSYEKL. The CDR3 runs to 16 residues. The CDR3 DNA reads as TGCGCCAGCAGCCCTAGGACTAGCGGGAGTAGAGAGACCCAGTACTTC. Translating it yields CASSPRTSGSRETQYF.

About this clone: A read error may account for a junction end that differs from germline. V usage is TRBV6-5 and J usage is TRBJ2-6; D ambiguous. This CDR3 has 16 amino acids. In germline, CDR1 is MNHEY, CDR2 SVGAGI. The CDR3, as DNA: TGTGCCAGCAGATACTTATTACGCGGTGGGGCCAACGTCCTGACTTTC. Protein sequence: CASRYLLRGGANVLTF.

This rearrangement joins TRBV9 to TRBJ1-5; D is perhaps TRBD1 (6 bases). The germline V and J ends were trimmed by 4 bases and 0 bases, with 11 bases remaining between them. The CDR3 consists of 15 residues. The germline V gene encodes CDR1 SGDLS and CDR2 YYNGEE. DNA of the CDR3: TGTGCCAGCAGCTCGGGGGGGCTTAGCAATCAGCCCCAGCATTTT. Its translation is CASSSGGLSNQPQHF.